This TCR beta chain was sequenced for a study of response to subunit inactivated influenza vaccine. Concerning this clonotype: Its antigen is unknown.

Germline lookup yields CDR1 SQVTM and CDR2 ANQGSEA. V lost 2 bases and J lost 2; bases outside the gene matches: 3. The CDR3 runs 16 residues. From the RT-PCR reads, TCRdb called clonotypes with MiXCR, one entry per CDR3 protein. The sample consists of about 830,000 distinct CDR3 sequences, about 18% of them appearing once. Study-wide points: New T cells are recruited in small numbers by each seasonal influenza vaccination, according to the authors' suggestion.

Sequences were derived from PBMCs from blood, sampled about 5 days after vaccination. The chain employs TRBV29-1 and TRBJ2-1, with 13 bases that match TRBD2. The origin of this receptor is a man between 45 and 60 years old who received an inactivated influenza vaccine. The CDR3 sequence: CSVETGTSGAYNEQFF. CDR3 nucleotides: TGCAGCGTTGAAACCGGGACTAGCGGGGCCTACAATGAGCAGTTCTTC.